The present T cell receptor (beta chain) was sequenced within a study of graft-versus-host responses after intestinal transplantation. Background on the study: Anti-thymocyte globulin induction, then tacrolimus and steroids for two to four years, went to all recipients. The study, taken as a whole, reports: Present in recipient marrow, GvH clones included some that appeared first in ileum or blood. Some patients had graft-donor T cell macrochimerism. In their allografts, the ratios of graft-versus-host to host-versus-graft T cell clones were high.

V lost 5 bases and J lost 5; bases outside the gene matches: 4. Germline V gene lookup returns CDR1 LNHDA and CDR2 SQIVND (reference sequence). CDR3 size: 14 residues. To note about this clone: Its antigen is undetermined.

The authors processed graft tissue to release intraepithelial and lamina propria lymphocytes. Generated by immunoSEQ multiplex PCR, the TCRdb table keeps only in-frame clones and is missing some. The sample comprises 10,000 to 14,000 clones, under 80% of which are singletons, and 10% rests with the top ten. This sequence was found in a human patient who received an intestinal transplant, so some T cells may come from the graft donor. The chain employs TRBV19 and TRBJ2-7; 12 nucleotides agree with TRBD2. Sequenced material: ileum tissue, taken 23 days after intestinal transplant. In nucleotides, the CDR3 is TGTGCCAGTAGTGTGGGACTAGCGGGCCACGAGCAGTACTTC. This encodes CASSVGLAGHEQYF.